These 8 T cell receptor beta chains share one sample of origin, sequenced in a study of lymphopenia after photon versus proton radiotherapy. Sequencing used immunoSEQ multiplex PCR; TCRdb keeps in-frame clones, though not all of them. In the table there are 150,000 to 200,000 clones, 80% to 90% of which are singletons. The source material was peripheral blood, sampled from a patient treated with photon-based radiotherapy. The receptors were gathered from a man aged 50 or older with gastric cancer.

The gene calls are TRBV11-2 and TRBJ1-1; perhaps TRBD1 as D (6 bases). Germline CDR1 SGHAT, CDR2 FQNNGV. The CDR3 runs to 16 residues. V lost 1 base, J lost 1 base, and 13 bases lay in between. The DNA of the CDR3 is TGTGCCAGCAGCTTAGTAACGGGGGCTAGGAACACTGAAGCTTTCTTT. Its translation: CASSLVTGARNTEAFF.

This chain uses TRBV7-2 with TRBJ2-1; TRBD2 matches 14 bases. After removal of 2 bases from V and 7 bases from J, the junction contained 1 base not matched to a gene. Germline values: CDR1 SGHTA, CDR2 FQGNSA. This CDR3 has 15 residues. The CDR3 spells CASSLRLAGGNEQFF. CDR3 coding DNA: TGTGCCAGCAGCTTACGACTAGCGGGAGGGAATGAGCAGTTCTTC.

The chain couples TRBV5-1 to TRBJ1-2, with D possibly being TRBD1 (6 bases). Germline loops: CDR1 SGHRS, CDR2 YFSETQ. This CDR3 contains 16 residues. With 2 bases removed from V and 0 bases from J, the gap between germline ends came to 14 bases. In DNA, the CDR3 is TGCGCCAGCAGCTTATCCAGGGGCGCCCCTAACTATGGCTACACCTTC. Translated: CASSLSRGAPNYGYTF.

The chain carries TRBV2 and TRBJ2-1; the D is unclear. This CDR3 comprises 14 residues. Looked up from germline, CDR1 is SNHLY and CDR2 is FYNNEI. V shed 4 bases and J shed 3 bases, with 10 bases lying between them. CDR3 DNA: TGTGCCAGCAGTGTGGTCCCCCTCTACAATGAGCAGTTCTTC. It yields the protein CASSVVPLYNEQFF.

The CDR3, as DNA: TGTGCCAGTAGTCTTCCCGGGACAGGGTTTAATCAGCCCCAGCATTTT. It yields the protein CASSLPGTGFNQPQHF. V gene TRBV19 combines with J gene TRBJ1-5, with 9 bases matching TRBD1. The CDR3 totals 16 residues. Germline CDR1 reads LNHDA; CDR2 reads SQIVND (reference sequence). Trimming took 5 bases from V and 4 from J; bases not matched to a gene: 9.

The J gene is TRBJ1-3, the V gene TRBV5-5; 7 bases align to TRBD1. The CDR3 is 15 amino acids. V gave up 2 bases and J gave up 0 bases; unmatched junction bases: 2. Germline CDR1 is SGHKS and CDR2 is YYEKEE (reference sequence). The CDR3 sequence is CASSLQGISGNTIYF. The CDR3 nucleotides read TGTGCCAGCAGCTTACAGGGGATCTCTGGAAACACCATATATTTT.

The genes are TRBV7-9 and TRBJ2-7, with 10 bases fitting TRBD1. CDR3 length equals 14 residues. Trimming at V came to 5 bases and at J to 9 bases, leaving 10 bases not matched to a gene. In germline, CDR1 is SEHNR, CDR2 FQNEAQ (reference sequence). CDR3 nucleotide sequence: TGTGCCAGCAGCGTCCCGGGACAGGGGAAGGTGCAGTACTTC. Translating gives CASSVPGQGKVQYF.

This chain joins TRBV15 and TRBJ2-6; D is uncertain. CDR3 size: 16 residues. Germline lookup yields CDR1 LNHNV and CDR2 YYDKDF (reference sequence). V dropped 0 bases and J dropped 4 bases, with 10 bases sitting between them. Written as DNA, the CDR3 is TGTGCCACCAGCAGAGATCCGGAAGAGGGGGCCAACGTCCTGACTTTC. Its protein is CATSRDPEEGANVLTF.